This T cell receptor beta chain was recorded in a study of CD8 T cells in ankylosing spondylitis. Findings of the study overall: There was reportedly significant enrichment of clones that were disease-linked in matched ankylosing spondylitis synovial fluid. CD8+ disease-linked clones were present at relatively low frequencies in blood. Among TCR beta sequences, a motif of several highly homologous variants appeared characteristic of ankylosing spondylitis blood.

The table lists this clonotype with a few counts. The antigen is undetermined. Generation of TCR beta libraries employed quantitative 5'-RACE incorporating molecular barcodes. From the 5' RACE reads, TCRdb called clonotypes with MiXCR, one entry per CDR3 protein. The data contain approximately 400,000 distinct CDR3 sequences, about 25% of them singletons. Germline CDR1 reads MDHEN; CDR2 reads SYDVKM. The CDR3 is made up of 16 amino acids. V trimming: 0 bases; J trimming: 5 bases; junction bases outside the gene matches: 2. The source material was blood, either unsorted or a sorted T cell fraction (not recorded which). This receptor was obtained from a male donor with ankylosing spondylitis. The genes are TRBV28 and TRBJ2-1; 12 nucleotides agree with TRBD2. The DNA for the CDR3 is TGTGCCAGCAGTTTATGGACTAGCGGGAGCAACAATGAGCAGTTCTTC. Protein product: CASSLWTSGSNNEQFF.